This TCR beta chain is drawn from a study of shared clonotypes between healthy human individuals (dated by TCRdb to 2018 to 2020). Regarding the complete study: The cohort comprised a couple of women and a few men aged 18 to 49 years. To increase sequencing depth and limit assay-specific biases, different laboratories used diverse techniques to prepare libraries and sequence TCR repertoires. Blood TCR repertoires of about five healthy adults were deeply sequenced to estimate repertoire size and the extent of clonotype sharing between individuals. Leukapheresis yielded between about 0.8 and 9.5 billion PBMCs per donor.

Using the deep immunoSEQ assay, multiplex PCR amplified TCR CDR3 regions from genomic DNA. Extracted genomic DNA from each cell subset was distributed evenly across all wells of several immunoSEQ 96-well plates, and each plate was treated as a replicate. For unsorted PBMC, 250 to 350 ng of genomic DNA, equivalent to approximately 28,000 T cell genomes, went into each replicate PCR. Ten immunoSEQ deep assay plates were used to sequence unsorted PBMC genomic DNA. The purified libraries were quantified using a Qubit 3.0 fluorometer, sized with a Bioanalyzer 2100, and then quantified again using the KAPA Library Quantification kit. Each immunoSEQ 96-well plate was sequenced on its own single-read 150-cycle Illumina NextSeq 550 flow cell. As for the authors' bioinformatics: Because only junctional sequences without quality scores were contained in the immunoSEQ output, filtering matching that applied to full-length reads could not be performed. Sequences were annotated with PyIR, a Python wrapper for IgBLAST v1.9, and V/J genes and CDR3 were assigned using IMGT germline references. Any read was removed if the V/J assignment was weak (E-value above 1e-6), the CDR3 was missing, or the read contained stop codons, out-of-frame junctions, or ambiguous translated residues. V3J clonotypes were defined as sequences sharing an identical inferred V gene, J gene, and CDR3 amino acid sequence. Percentage overlap between repertoires was calculated by dividing the number of shared unique clonotypes by the size of the smaller repertoire. Richness of each repertoire was evaluated using RTK rarefaction, the Chao1 estimator, and Recon v2.1 estimates of unobserved clonotypes. The immuneACCESS repertoire file appears here via TCRdb, limited to in-frame rearrangements. These files lack a portion of the clones; in checked studies, under half of the deficit traces to unresolved V genes, and the cause of the others is not known. The V and J calls and clone size come from that table; D and trimming were worked out from the DNA. A total of approximately 500,000 clones appear in this sample, 81% of them only once. The top ten hold roughly 13% of the sample.

CDR1 and CDR2 (MNHEY, SMNVEV) derive from the germline V gene (reference sequence). V was cut back by 2 bases and J by 0 bases, leaving a gap of 15 bases between them. From its cysteine to its phenylalanine, the CDR3 spans 17 amino acids. The retained sequence is limited to the CDR3, 51 bases, with the frame set at the first base. Points on this clone: Its antigen is not yet known. Base qualities are not at hand, and no much larger clone is one base apart.

Broader findings and caveats from the paper: Because the study included only a small number of donors, the genetic and exposure-history diversity represented was limited. Pairwise subsampling indicated that sequencing depth was expected to affect the degree of clonotype sharing among donors. Only blood was sampled, and tissue TCR repertoires likely differ from those in blood.

Donors were healthy HIV-negative adults with no recently reported acute infections or vaccinations. Only Caucasian adults living in Nashville, Tennessee, USA were represented among the donors. For unsorted samples, 85 million to 100 million PBMCs were counted, and genomic DNA was extracted using the QIAamp DNA Blood Mini kit. After blood collection by leukapheresis, PBMCs were isolated using Ficoll-Histopaque density gradient centrifugation and then cryopreserved in the vapor phase of liquid nitrogen. This TCR was recovered from a middle-aged woman in good health. Some clones in this sample may be carry-over from other donors' samples. Material for sequencing was PBMCs. The rearrangement joined TRBV27 to TRBJ2-3; the D gene identity is not certain. This receptor carries the CDR3 CASSLGIAPFSTDTQYF. The DNA sequence is given as TGTGCCAGCAGTTTAGGGATAGCCCCCTTTAGCACAGATACGCAGTATTTT.